Given below is one T cell receptor beta chain in context. Among the patients, none had received any treatment before thyroid surgery. This sample is part of a study of metastatic and nonmetastatic thyroid tumors. V lost 4 bases and J 4 bases, leaving 12 bases between the germline ends. Germline V gene data show CDR1 as KGHDR and CDR2 as SFDVKD. This CDR3 has 14 residues. Using MiXCR, TCRdb reanalyzed the PCR reads. Of roughly 25,000 clones listed, around 28% are singletons. The clonotype comes from a male donor with papillary thyroid cancer or a benign thyroid nodule (not recorded which). Some clones in this sample may be carry-over from other donors' samples. The rearrangement links TRBV24-1 to TRBJ2-5, with unresolved D. Sequencing input: blood. CDR3 sequence: CATSDTGLGETQYF. The DNA for the CDR3 is TGTGCCACCAGTGACACCGGGCTAGGAGAGACCCAGTACTTC.